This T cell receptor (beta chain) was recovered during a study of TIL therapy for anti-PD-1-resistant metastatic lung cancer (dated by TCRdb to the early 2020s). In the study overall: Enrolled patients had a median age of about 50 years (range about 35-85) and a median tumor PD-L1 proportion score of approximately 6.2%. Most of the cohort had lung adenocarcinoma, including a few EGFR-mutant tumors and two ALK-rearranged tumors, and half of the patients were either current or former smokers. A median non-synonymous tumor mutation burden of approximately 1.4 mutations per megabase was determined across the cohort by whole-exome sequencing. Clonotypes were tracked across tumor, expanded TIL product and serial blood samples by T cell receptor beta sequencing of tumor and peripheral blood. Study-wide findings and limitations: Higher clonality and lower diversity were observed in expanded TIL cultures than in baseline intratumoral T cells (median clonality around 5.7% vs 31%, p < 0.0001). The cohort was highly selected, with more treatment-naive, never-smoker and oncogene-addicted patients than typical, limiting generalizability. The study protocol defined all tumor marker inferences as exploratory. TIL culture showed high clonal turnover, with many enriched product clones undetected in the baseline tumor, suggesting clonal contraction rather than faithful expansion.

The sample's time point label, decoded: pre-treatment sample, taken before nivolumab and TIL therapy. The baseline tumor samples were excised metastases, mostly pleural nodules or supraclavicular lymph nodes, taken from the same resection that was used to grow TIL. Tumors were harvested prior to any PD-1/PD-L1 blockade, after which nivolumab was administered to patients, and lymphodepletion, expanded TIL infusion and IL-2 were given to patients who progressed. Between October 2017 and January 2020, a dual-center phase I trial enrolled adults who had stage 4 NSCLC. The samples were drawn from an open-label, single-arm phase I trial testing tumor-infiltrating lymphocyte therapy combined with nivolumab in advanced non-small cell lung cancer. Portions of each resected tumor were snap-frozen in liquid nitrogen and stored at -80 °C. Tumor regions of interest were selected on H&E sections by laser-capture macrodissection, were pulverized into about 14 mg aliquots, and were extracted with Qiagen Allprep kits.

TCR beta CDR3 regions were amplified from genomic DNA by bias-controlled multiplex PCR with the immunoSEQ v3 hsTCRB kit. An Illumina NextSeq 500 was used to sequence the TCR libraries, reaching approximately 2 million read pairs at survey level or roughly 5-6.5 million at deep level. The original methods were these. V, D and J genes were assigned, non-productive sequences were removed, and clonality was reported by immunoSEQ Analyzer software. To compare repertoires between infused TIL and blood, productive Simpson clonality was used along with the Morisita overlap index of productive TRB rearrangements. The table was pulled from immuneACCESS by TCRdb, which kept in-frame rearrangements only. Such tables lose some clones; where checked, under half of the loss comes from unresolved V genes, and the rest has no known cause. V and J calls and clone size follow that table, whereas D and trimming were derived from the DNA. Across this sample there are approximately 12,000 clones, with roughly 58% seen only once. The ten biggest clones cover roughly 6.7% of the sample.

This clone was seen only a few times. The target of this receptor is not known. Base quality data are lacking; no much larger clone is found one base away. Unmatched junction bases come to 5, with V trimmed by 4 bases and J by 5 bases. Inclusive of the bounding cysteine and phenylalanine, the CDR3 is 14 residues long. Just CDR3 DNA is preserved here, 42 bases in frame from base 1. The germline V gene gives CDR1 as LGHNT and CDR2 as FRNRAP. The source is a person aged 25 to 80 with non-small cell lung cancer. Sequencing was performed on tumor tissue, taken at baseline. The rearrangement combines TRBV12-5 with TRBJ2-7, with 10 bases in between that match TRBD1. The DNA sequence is TGTGCTAGTGGTTCCGGACAGGGGGTCAACGAGCAGTACTTC. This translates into CASGSGQGVNEQYF.